This TCR beta chain comes out of a study of spatial heterogeneity in lung cancer (dated by TCRdb to 2018 to 2020). Study-level background: More beta-chain than alpha-chain transcripts were consistently detected, likely reflecting higher beta-chain transcript abundance. In tumor regions, TCR transcript counts showed a strong correlation with a T cell transcriptional module score derived from matched bulk RNA-seq. In the raw uncorrected reads, each unique combination of TCR and UMI appeared on average more than ten times. In non-small cell lung cancer, the study made a quantitative comparison of TCR alpha and beta repertoires among multiple tumor regions, matched nontumor lung and blood. The study linked features of the TCR repertoire to counts of nonsynonymous mutations, which were determined by whole-exome sequencing of tumor tissue. At surgery, both alpha and beta chains were TCR-sequenced in 200 to 250 tumor regions, 63 to 80 matched nontumor lung samples and around 50 PBMC samples. Here is what the overall study found, with its caveats: TCR-seq was estimated to cover only approximately 7% of tumor T cells for alpha chains and around 12% for beta chains. Counts of ubiquitous and regional expanded TCRs correlated with counts of ubiquitous and regional nonsynonymous mutations, respectively. The number of expanded intratumoral alpha and beta TCRs correlated with the tumor nonsynonymous mutation count. Additional single-cell paired TCR alpha and beta sequencing was considered necessary to confirm, at a functional level, the hypothesis that regional TCRs recognize regional mutations.

By how much of the sample it makes up, this clonotype is medium-sized (0.01 to 0.1%). This clone's antigen is unknown. No per-base quality is available; no much larger clone lies one base away. The CDR3 runs 13 residues from the cysteine to the phenylalanine. The read is trimmed to its CDR3 DNA, 39 bases read in frame from base 1. Via the germline V gene, CDR1 is SGHRS and CDR2 YFSETQ. For this chain, trimming is 4 bases at the V end and 5 bases at the J end, and the number of junction bases without a gene match is 5. Libraries were built with 5' RACE. TCRdb lists the instrument as NextSeq 500. The TCR library protocol attached a unique molecular identifier to each TCR cDNA molecule to allow correction of PCR and sequencing errors. The paper's processing steps were these. TCR identification, UMI-based error correction and CDR3 extraction were performed with Decombinator tools. Expanded TCRs were defined as those above a frequency of 2 per 1,000, corresponding to the top 1% of the tumor frequency distribution. Expanded tumor TCRs statistically deemed absent (corrected P<0.05) from at least one tumor region were classed as regional, and all other expanded tumor TCRs were classed as ubiquitous. Renyi diversity was calculated using the R vegan package after each repertoire was subsampled 100 times to 5,000 TCRs. CDR3 similarity networks were built from amino acid triplet string-kernel similarity, with CDR3s being connected when pairwise similarity was above 0.82. TCRdb ran its own pipeline on the public reads, namely fastp trimming at Q25 and MiXCR clone calling, and kept in-frame beta chains. Identical CDR3 protein sequences are pooled into one entry, listed with their most common genes and DNA. These V and J calls originate from TCRdb's pipeline instead of the authors' own analysis. Present in this sample are 2,700 or so distinct CDR3 sequences, approximately 7.4% of which were seen just once. About 9.8% of the sample comes from the top ten.

According to the study, the label for this sample's time point signals: sample taken at primary tumor resection. Samples were obtained from approximately 77 patients with early-stage, untreated non-small cell lung cancer from the lung TRACERx cohort. Without any cell sorting, TCR sequencing was performed on whole RNA extracted either from tumor and nontumor lung tissue or from cryopreserved PBMC samples. A patient was chosen for TCR sequencing only when enough RNA was available from at least two tumor regions. Before selection, tumor and adjacent nontumor lung specimens were reviewed by a lung pathologist.

This clonotype was sampled from a female donor with early-stage non-small cell lung cancer. The receptor chain draws on TRBV5-1 and TRBJ2-7; 8 of the junction bases match TRBD1. Sequencing was performed on lung tumor tissue, taken at surgery. CDR3 loop: CASSETGADEQYF. The DNA sequence reads TGCGCCAGCAGCGAGACAGGGGCGGACGAGCAGTACTTC.